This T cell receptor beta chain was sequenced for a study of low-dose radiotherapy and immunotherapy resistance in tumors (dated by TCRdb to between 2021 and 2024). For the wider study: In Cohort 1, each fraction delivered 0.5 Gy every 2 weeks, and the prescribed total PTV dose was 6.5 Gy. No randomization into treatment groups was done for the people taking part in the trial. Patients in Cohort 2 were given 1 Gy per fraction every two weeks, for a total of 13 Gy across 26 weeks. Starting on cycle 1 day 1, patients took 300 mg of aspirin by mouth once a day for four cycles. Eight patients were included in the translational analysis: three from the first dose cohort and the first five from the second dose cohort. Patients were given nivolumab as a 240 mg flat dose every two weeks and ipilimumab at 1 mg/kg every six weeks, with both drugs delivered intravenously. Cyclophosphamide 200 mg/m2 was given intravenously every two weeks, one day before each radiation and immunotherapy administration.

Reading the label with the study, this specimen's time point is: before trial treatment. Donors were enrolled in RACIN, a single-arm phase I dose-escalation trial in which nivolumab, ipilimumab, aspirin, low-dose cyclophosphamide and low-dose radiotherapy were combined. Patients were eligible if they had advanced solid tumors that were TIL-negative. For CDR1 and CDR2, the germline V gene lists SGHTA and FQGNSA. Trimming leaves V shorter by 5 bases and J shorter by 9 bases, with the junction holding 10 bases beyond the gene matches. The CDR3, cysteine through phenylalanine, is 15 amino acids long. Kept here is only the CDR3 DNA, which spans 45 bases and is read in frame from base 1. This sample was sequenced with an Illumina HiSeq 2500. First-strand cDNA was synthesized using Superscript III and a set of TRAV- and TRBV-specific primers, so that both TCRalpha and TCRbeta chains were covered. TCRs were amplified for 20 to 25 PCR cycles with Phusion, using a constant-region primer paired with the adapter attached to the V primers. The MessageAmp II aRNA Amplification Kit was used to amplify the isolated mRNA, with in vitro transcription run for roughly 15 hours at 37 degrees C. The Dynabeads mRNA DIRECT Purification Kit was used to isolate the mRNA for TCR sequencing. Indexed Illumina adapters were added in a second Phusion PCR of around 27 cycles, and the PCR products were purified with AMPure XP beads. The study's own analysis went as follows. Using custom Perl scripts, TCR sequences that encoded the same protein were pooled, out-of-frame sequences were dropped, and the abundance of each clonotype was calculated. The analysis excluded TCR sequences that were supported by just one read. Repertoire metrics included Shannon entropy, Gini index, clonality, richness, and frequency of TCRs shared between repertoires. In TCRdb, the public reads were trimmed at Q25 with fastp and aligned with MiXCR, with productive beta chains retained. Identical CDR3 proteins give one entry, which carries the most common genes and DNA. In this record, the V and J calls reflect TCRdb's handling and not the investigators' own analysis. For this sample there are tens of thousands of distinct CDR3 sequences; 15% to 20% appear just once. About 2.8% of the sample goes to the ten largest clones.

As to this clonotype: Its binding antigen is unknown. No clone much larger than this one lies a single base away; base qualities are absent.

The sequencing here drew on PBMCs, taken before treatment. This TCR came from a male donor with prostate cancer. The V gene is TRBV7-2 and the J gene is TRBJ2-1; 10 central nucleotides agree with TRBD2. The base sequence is TGTGCCAGCAGCCCTCTAGCGGGGGCCCAGGGTGAGCAGTTCTTC. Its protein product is CASSPLAGAQGEQFF.